Given below is one TCR beta chain in context. As yet, its antigen is unknown. This record comes from a study of T cell repertoires in ileal Crohn's disease. The overall study: About half of patients got postoperative therapy: about a dozen thiopurines, roughly 19 anti-TNF. Points from the study as a whole: Endoscopic recurrence occurred in every patient whose clonality exceeded 26.8%.

This CDR3 is built from 14 residues. Germline V gene lookup returns CDR1 SGDLS and CDR2 YYNGEE. V lost 4 bases, J lost 1 base, and 11 bases lay in between. Repertoires were generated with immunoSEQ multiplex PCR, while TCRdb's copy carries only in-frame clones and drops some. The table includes about 16,000 clones, roughly 72% detected once. Time point noted: neoterminal ileum biopsy at postoperative endoscopy, about 6 months after surgery. Patients were adults with ileal or ileocolonic Crohn's disease needing resection. The chain is built from TRBV9 and TRBJ2-5; D is unclear. The receptor was isolated from an adult with Crohn's disease. Material for sequencing was ileal tissue. CDR3 nucleotides: TGTGCCAGCAGCCCATACAGCATCCAAGAGACCCAGTACTTC. It codes for CASSPYSIQETQYF.